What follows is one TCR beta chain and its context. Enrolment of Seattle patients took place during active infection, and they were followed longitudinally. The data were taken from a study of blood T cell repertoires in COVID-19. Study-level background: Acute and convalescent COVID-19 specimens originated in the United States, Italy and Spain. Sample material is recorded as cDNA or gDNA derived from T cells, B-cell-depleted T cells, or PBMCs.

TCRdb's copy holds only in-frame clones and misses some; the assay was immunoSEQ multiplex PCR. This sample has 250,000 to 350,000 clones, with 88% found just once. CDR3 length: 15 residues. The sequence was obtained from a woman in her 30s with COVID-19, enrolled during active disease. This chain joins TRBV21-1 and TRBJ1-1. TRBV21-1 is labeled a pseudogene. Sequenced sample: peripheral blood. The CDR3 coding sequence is TGTGCCAGCAGCCCGCCGGGGGGAGGGAACACTGAAGCTTTCTTT. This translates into CASSPPGGGNTEAFF.